These T cell receptor beta chains were read from a single sample in a study of early stage breast cancer tumors. The assay was immunoSEQ multiplex PCR, and TCRdb's table has in-frame clones only and misses some. The table has some 48,000 clones, 65% to 90% seen once. Sequenced input: blood. The receptor set was obtained from a person aged 45 to 60 with breast cancer. The CDR3 runs from the conserved cysteine through the conserved F or W. The D gene is left open where the match is weak. Size is stated for part of the rows, as once, few or many counts, or as a class when the clone is expanded.

CDR3 protein	CDR3 DNA	J gene	V gene	clone size	D gene
CASSQREKLFF	TGTGCCAGTAGCCAACGGGAAAAACTGTTTTTT	TRBJ1-4	TRBV19	.	.
CASSAEGEALLYEQYF	TGTGCCAGCAGTGCAGAGGGAGAGGCCCTATTATACGAGCAGTACTTC	TRBJ2-7	TRBV6-1	medium-sized	.
CASSATYEQYF	TGTGCCAGCTCAGCTACCTACGAGCAGTACTTC	TRBJ2-7	TRBV18	.	.
CASSHSAGEYEQYF	TGTGCCAGCAGCCATTCCGCCGGAGAATACGAGCAGTACTTC	TRBJ2-7	TRBV4-2	.	.
CASSGQGAGSYHQPQHF	TGTGCCAGCAGTGGACAGGGGGCAGGTAGTTATCATCAGCCCCAGCATTTT	TRBJ1-5	TRBV28	once	TRBD1
CASSQKRTENSNQPQHF	TGTGCCAGCAGCCAAAAGAGGACAGAAAATAGCAATCAGCCCCAGCATTTT	TRBJ1-5	TRBV14	.	.
CASSLRAGGWYEQYF	TGTGCCAGCAGTTTACGGGCGGGAGGATGGTACGAGCAGTACTTC	TRBJ2-7	TRBV27	.	TRBD2
CASSPNDRLNTEAFF	TGTGCCAGCAGCCCAAACGACAGATTGAACACTGAAGCTTTCTTT	TRBJ1-1	TRBV28	.	.
CASSQELRVAKNIQYF	TGCGCCAGCAGCCAAGAACTCAGGGTAGCCAAAAACATTCAGTACTTC	TRBJ2-4	TRBV4-1	.	.
CASSLPVNYGYTF	TGTGCCAGCAGTTTACCAGTCAACTATGGCTACACCTTC	TRBJ1-2	TRBV28	.	.
CASSIAGQGFELFF	TGTGCCAGTAGTATAGCGGGACAGGGGTTCGAGCTGTTTTTT	TRBJ2-2	TRBV19	.	TRBD1
CASSYPRDSSPRNTIYF	TGTGCCAGCAGTTACCCCAGGGACAGCTCACCAAGAAACACCATATATTTT	TRBJ1-3	TRBV6-7	.	TRBD1
CSAAGDYGYTF	TGCAGTGCCGCTGGGGACTATGGCTACACCTTC	TRBJ1-2	TRBV20-1	.	.
CASSFGQGGYGYTF	TGTGCCAGCAGTTTTGGTCAGGGGGGCTATGGCTACACCTTC	TRBJ1-2	TRBV27	few	TRBD1
CASSEWGPTDTQYF	TGTGCCAGCAGTGAATGGGGACCCACAGATACGCAGTATTTT	TRBJ2-3	TRBV2	.	.
CASSFNDMNTEAFF	TGTGCCAGCAGCTTTAATGACATGAACACTGAAGCTTTCTTT	TRBJ1-1	TRBV7-6	.	.
CATSRLGTSEETQYF	TGTGCCACCAGCAGACTGGGGACTAGCGAGGAGACCCAGTACTTC	TRBJ2-5	TRBV15	.	TRBD2
CAWSLTSGNEQFF	TGTGCCTGGAGTCTCACTAGCGGCAATGAGCAGTTCTTC	TRBJ2-1	TRBV30	.	TRBD2
CASSFASGRTDTQYF	TGTGCCAGCAGTTTTGCTAGCGGGAGGACAGATACGCAGTATTTT	TRBJ2-3	TRBV6-5	.	TRBD2
CASSSMPQETQYF	TGCGCCAGCAGCTCCATGCCCCAAGAGACCCAGTACTTC	TRBJ2-5	TRBV5-1	.	.
CASSLDYNEQFF	TGTGCCAGCTCACTCGACTACAATGAGCAGTTCTTC	TRBJ2-1	TRBV18	once	.
CASSFPRRGTEAFF	TGTGCCAGCAGTTTTCCGCGAAGGGGAACTGAAGCTTTCTTT	TRBJ1-1	TRBV28	few	.
CASRRSGSFYTDTQYF	TGTGCCAGCAGACGCAGCGGAAGTTTTTACACAGATACGCAGTATTTT	TRBJ2-3	TRBV11-1	.	.
CASSLGATNEKLFF	TGTGCCAGCAGCTTGGGGGCAACTAATGAAAAACTGTTTTTT	TRBJ1-4	TRBV5-6	.	.
CASSIPGGGNTIYF	TGTGCCAGTAGTATCCCGGGAGGAGGAAACACCATATATTTT	TRBJ1-3	TRBV19	.	.
CASSLGQGSGYTF	TGTGCCAGCAGCTTAGGACAGGGGTCTGGCTACACCTTC	TRBJ1-2	TRBV7-2	.	TRBD1